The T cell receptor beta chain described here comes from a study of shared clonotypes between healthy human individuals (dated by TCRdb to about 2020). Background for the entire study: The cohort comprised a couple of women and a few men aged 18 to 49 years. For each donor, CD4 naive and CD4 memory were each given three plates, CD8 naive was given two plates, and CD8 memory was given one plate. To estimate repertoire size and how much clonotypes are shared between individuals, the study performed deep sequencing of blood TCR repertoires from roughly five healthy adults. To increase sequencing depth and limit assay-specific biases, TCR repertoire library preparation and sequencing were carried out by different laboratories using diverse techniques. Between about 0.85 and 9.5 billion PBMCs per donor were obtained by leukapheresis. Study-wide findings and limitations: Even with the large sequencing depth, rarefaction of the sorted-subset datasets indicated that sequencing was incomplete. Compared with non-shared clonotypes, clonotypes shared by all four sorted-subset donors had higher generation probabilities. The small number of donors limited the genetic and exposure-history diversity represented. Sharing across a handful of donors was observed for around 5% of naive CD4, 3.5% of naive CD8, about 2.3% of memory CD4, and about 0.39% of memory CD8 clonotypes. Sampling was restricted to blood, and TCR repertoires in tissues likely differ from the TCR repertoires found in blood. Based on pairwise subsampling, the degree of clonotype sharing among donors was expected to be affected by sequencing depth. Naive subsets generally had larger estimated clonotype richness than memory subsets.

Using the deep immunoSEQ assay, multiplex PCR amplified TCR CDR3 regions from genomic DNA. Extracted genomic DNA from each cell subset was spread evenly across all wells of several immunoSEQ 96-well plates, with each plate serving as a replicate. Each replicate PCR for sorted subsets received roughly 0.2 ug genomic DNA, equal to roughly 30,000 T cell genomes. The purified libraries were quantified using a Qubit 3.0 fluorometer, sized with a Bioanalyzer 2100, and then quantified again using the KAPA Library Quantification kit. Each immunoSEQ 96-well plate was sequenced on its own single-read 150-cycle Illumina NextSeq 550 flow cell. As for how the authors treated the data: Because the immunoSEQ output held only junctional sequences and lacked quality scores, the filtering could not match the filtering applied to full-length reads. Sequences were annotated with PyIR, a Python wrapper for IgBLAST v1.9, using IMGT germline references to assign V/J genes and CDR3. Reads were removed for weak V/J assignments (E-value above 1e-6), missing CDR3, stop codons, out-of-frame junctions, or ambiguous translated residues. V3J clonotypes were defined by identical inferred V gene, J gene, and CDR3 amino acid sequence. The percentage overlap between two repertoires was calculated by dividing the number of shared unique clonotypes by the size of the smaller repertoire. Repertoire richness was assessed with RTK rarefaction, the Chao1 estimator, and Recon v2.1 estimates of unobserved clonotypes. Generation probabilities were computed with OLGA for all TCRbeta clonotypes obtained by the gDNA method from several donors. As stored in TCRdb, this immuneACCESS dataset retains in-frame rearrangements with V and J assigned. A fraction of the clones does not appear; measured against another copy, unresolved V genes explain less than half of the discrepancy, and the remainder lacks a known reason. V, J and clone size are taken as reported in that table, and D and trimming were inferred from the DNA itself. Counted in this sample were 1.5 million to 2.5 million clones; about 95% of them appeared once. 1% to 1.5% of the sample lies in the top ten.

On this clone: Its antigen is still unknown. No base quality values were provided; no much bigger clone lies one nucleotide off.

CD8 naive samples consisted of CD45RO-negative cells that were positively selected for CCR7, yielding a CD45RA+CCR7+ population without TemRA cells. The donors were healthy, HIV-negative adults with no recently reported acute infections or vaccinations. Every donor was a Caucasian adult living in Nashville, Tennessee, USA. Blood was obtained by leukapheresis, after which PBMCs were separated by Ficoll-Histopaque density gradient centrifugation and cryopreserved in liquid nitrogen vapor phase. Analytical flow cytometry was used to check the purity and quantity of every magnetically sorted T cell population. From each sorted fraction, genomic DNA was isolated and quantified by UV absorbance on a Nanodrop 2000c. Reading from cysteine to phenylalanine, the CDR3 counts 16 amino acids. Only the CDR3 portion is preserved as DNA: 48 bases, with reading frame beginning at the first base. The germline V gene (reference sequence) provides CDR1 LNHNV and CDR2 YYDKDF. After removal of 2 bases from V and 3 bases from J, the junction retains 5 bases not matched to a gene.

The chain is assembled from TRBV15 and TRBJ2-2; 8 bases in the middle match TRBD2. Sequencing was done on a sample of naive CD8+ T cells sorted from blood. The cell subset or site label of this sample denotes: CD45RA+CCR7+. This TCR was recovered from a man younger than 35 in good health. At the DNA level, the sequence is TGTGCCACCAGCAGAAATAGCGGGGAAGACACCGGGGAGCTGTTTTTT. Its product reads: CATSRNSGEDTGELFF.